The 32 T cell receptor beta chains below were found in one sample sequenced in a study of OX40 agonist ivuxolimab in advanced cancers. Profiling relied on immunoSEQ multiplex PCR, and the TCRdb table lists in-frame clones only, not all of them. The sample includes more than 55,000 clones, over 80% of them seen just once. The sequencing here drew on CD4+ or CD8+ T cells sorted from blood, taken in a trial of the OX40 agonist ivuxolimab. These receptor sequences come from an adult with an advanced solid tumor such as melanoma, head and neck, liver or kidney cancer.

The rearrangement uses TRBV7-9 and TRBJ2-1, with 8 bases lining up with TRBD1. This CDR3 is 15 amino acids long. V shed 5 bases and J 2 bases; nucleotides not matched to a gene: 5. Germline V gives CDR1 SEHNR, CDR2 FQNEAQ (reference sequence). Here the CDR3 reads CASSHRDRPYNEQFF. Written as DNA, the CDR3 is TGTGCCAGCAGCCACCGGGACAGGCCCTACAATGAGCAGTTCTTC.

The chain couples TRBV7-9 to TRBJ1-5; possibly TRBD1 for D (5 bases). From germline, CDR1 is SEHNR and CDR2 FQNEAQ (reference sequence). The germline V and J ends were trimmed by 5 bases and 5 bases, with 10 bases remaining between them. The CDR3 contains 13 residues. The CDR3 reads CASSRDPYQPQHF. CDR3 DNA sequence: TGTGCCAGCAGCCGGGACCCTTATCAGCCCCAGCATTTT.

The genes are TRBV4-1 and TRBJ2-2; weak D call: TRBD2 (5 bases). Germline V gene sequence: CDR1 MGHRA, CDR2 YSYEKL. CDR3 length: 13 amino acids. Trimming cost V 1 base and J 9 bases, with 9 bases left between them. The CDR3 here is CASSQGGDRELFF. CDR3 sequence (DNA): TGCGCCAGCAGCCAAGGGGGAGACCGGGAGCTGTTTTTT.

The chain employs TRBV28 and TRBJ2-7; no firm D call. Germline values: CDR1 MDHEN, CDR2 SYDVKM. With 7 bases removed from V and 3 bases from J, the gap between germline ends came to 13 bases. This CDR3 spans 13 amino acids. DNA for the CDR3: TGTGCCAGCAATCCCAACCGGAACTACGAGCAGTACTTC. Protein sequence: CASNPNRNYEQYF.

This chain joins TRBV19 and TRBJ1-1, with a weak D call TRBD1 (5 bases). The V and J ends lost 2 bases and 7 bases respectively, with 8 bases between them. CDR3 size: 12 residues. The V gene's germline CDR1 is LNHDA and CDR2 SQIVND (reference sequence). DNA of the CDR3: TGTGCCAGTAGTATATGGGGGGTTGAAGCTTTCTTT. Amino acids: CASSIWGVEAFF.

The rearrangement links TRBV6-5 to TRBJ1-5; D is unresolved. V was clipped by 6 bases and J by 7 bases, with 13 bases between them. The CDR3 contains 13 residues. The germline gives CDR1 MNHEY, CDR2 SVGAGI. Here the CDR3 DNA reads TGTGCCAGCAGGGATGGGGTCGGACAGCCCCAGCATTTT. Translation gives CASRDGVGQPQHF.

The gene calls are TRBV6-1 and TRBJ2-2; TRBD1 is a possible D gene (7 bases). CDR3 length: 15 residues. Germline loops: CDR1 MNHNS, CDR2 SASEGT. V dropped 0 bases and J dropped 3 bases, with 8 bases sitting between them. The CDR3 spells CASSEARGDTGELFF. DNA of the CDR3: TGTGCCAGCAGTGAAGCCAGGGGGGACACCGGGGAGCTGTTTTTT.

To note about this clone: The same CDR3 also results from other DNA sequences found in this sample. The chain recombines TRBV2 with TRBJ2-5; no definite D call. Germline V lookup: CDR1 SNHLY, CDR2 FYNNEI. V dropped 2 bases and J dropped 5 bases, with 3 bases sitting between them. There are 11 residues in the CDR3. The CDR3, as DNA: TGTGCCAGCAGTGAAAGGGAGACCCAGTACTTC. Translating gives CASSERETQYF. The complete variable domain, with remaining parts taken from reference TRBV2 and TRBJ2-5, reads EPEVTQTPSHQVTQMGQEVILRCVPISNHLYFYWYRQILGQKVEFLVSFYNNEISEKSEIFDDQFSVERPDGSNFTLKIRSTKLEDSAMYFCASSERETQYFGPGTRLLVL.

V usage is TRBV29-1 and J usage is TRBJ2-1, with D possibly TRBD1 on 6 matching bases. The CDR3 is made up of 14 amino acids. V was clipped by 4 bases and J by 0 bases, with 10 bases between them. Per germline, CDR1 SQVTM and CDR2 ANQGSEA. The CDR3 nucleotides are TGCAGCGTTGTACAGGGTAGCTCCTACAATGAGCAGTTCTTC. The encoded protein is CSVVQGSSYNEQFF.

For the CDR3, the DNA is TGTGCCAGCAGCGTAGACGGGACAGGGGGCACCGGGGAGCTGTTTTTT. Its translation: CASSVDGTGGTGELFF. The J gene is TRBJ2-2, the V gene TRBV9; 11 bases are shared with TRBD1. The CDR3 has 16 residues. Germline V gene data show CDR1 as SGDLS and CDR2 as YYNGEE. Germline trimming cut 0 bases from V and 4 bases from J; bases unmatched to any gene: 2.

The chain uses TRBV29-1 and TRBJ2-3; possible D gene TRBD2, 5 bases. Trimming pared 1 base from V and 5 bases from J, leaving 13 bases between. CDR3 length: 14 residues. Germline CDR1 reads SQVTM; CDR2 reads ANQGSEA. The CDR3 DNA sequence: TGCAGCGTTGAAGGGGGAGAGTGGGGAGATACGCAGTATTTT. Its translation is CSVEGGEWGDTQYF.

This chain connects TRBV6-5 to TRBJ2-5, with TRBD2 as a possible D gene (5 bases). The DNA end favors TRBJ2-7, so the J call may be wrong. Germline lookup yields CDR1 MNHEY and CDR2 SVGAGI. This CDR3 contains 14 residues. CDR3 bases: TGTGCCAGCAGCCTTACTAGGGAGCGCTACGAGCAGTACTTC. Translating gives CASSLTRERYEQYF.

This chain connects TRBV28 to TRBJ2-5; 12 nucleotides line up with TRBD2. Germline CDR1 MDHEN, CDR2 SYDVKM. V lost 6 bases and J lost 2; bases outside the gene matches: 4. There are 15 residues in the CDR3. Here the CDR3 reads CASRLAGGPQETQYF. CDR3 in DNA: TGTGCCAGCAGGCTAGCGGGAGGGCCTCAAGAGACCCAGTACTTC.

V and J are TRBV10-3 and TRBJ2-1, with D possibly TRBD2 on 5 matching bases. The CDR3 contains 12 residues. Per the germline V gene, CDR1 is ENHRY and CDR2 is SYGVKD. CDR3 sequence (DNA): TGTGCTACGGAGAGCGGATACAATGAGCAGTTCTTC. Its protein product is CATESGYNEQFF.

V usage is TRBV6-1 and J usage is TRBJ2-2; D not resolved. Germline assignment: CDR1 MNHNS and CDR2 SASEGT. CDR3 length: 15 amino acids. Trimming took 2 bases from V and 5 from J, leaving 12 bases between them. CDR3 coding DNA: TGTGCCAGCAGTGAACCAGGACGGTCAACCGGGGAGCTGTTTTTT. Its translation is CASSEPGRSTGELFF.

This chain connects TRBV9 to TRBJ1-4; D might be TRBD1 (5 bases). With 2 bases removed from V and 5 bases from J, the gap between germline ends came to 10 bases. Germline CDR1 is SGDLS and CDR2 is YYNGEE. This CDR3 contains 14 residues. CDR3 region: CASSVGPTNEKLFF. As DNA, the CDR3 is TGTGCCAGCAGCGTGGGACCGACGAATGAAAAACTGTTTTTT.

The rearrangement uses TRBV19 and TRBJ2-3; D is undetermined. The CDR3 is 13 amino acids. V lost 1 base to trimming and J lost 6 bases, with 8 bases between them. CDR1 and CDR2 from the germline V gene are LNHDA and SQIVND (reference sequence). The CDR3 nucleotides read TGTGCCAGTAGTATAGTGGCCGTGGATACGCAGTATTTT. This sequence encodes CASSIVAVDTQYF.

The chain uses TRBV19 and TRBJ2-2, with 7 bases aligning to TRBD1. V lost 3 bases to trimming and J lost 6 bases; unmatched junction nucleotides: 4. This CDR3 is built from 14 residues. CDR1 is LNHDA, CDR2 SQIVND, per germline (reference sequence). The CDR3 region is CASSIRQGPGELFF. The CDR3 DNA reads TGTGCCAGTAGTATTAGACAGGGCCCCGGGGAGCTGTTTTTT.

The chain couples TRBV29-1 to TRBJ2-1, with a possible D match to TRBD1 (8 bases). CDR3 length equals 11 residues. Germline CDR1 SQVTM, CDR2 ANQGSEA. V lost 6 bases to trimming and J lost 9 bases, with 12 bases between them. The CDR3 sequence: CSVTGGGEQFF. In nucleotides, the CDR3 is TGCAGCGTCACAGGGGGGGGTGAGCAGTTCTTC.

The chain couples TRBV29-1 to TRBJ2-3, with TRBD2 matching over 7 bases. This CDR3 region has 14 residues. Germline-derived CDR1 and CDR2 are SQVTM and ANQGSEA. Trimming removed 7 bases from V and 2 bases from J; junction bases left unmatched: 9. The CDR3 nucleotides read TGCAGCGGGGGGGGACTTACTTCCACAGATACGCAGTATTTT. Amino acid sequence: CSGGGLTSTDTQYF.

The gene calls are TRBV28 and TRBJ1-2; no definite D call. The CDR3 spans 14 residues. Germline-derived CDR1 and CDR2 are MDHEN and SYDVKM. V lost 8 bases to trimming and J lost 2 bases, with 15 bases between them. The CDR3 DNA sequence: TGTGCCAGCTGCTGGCGGAGGTTGAACTATGGCTACACCTTC. Residues: CASCWRRLNYGYTF.

The chain combines TRBV5-4 with TRBJ1-2; D is perhaps TRBD1 (6 bases). CDR1 SGHNT and CDR2 YYREEE come from the germline V gene (reference sequence). CDR3 length equals 13 residues. V lost 2 bases and J 4 bases, leaving 9 bases between the germline ends. The CDR3 spells CASSFQGTYGYTF. CDR3 nucleotides: TGTGCCAGCAGCTTCCAGGGGACCTATGGCTACACCTTC. Using reference TRBV5-4 and TRBJ1-2 for the parts outside the CDR3, the full variable domain is ETGVTQSPTHLIKTRGQQVTLRCSSQSGHNTVSWYQQALGQGPQFIFQYYREEENGRGNFPPRFSGLQFPNYSSELNVNALELDDSALYLCASSFQGTYGYTFGSGTRLTVV.

The chain uses TRBV6-9 and TRBJ1-1; D is possibly TRBD1 (5 bases). Deletions cut 5 bases from V and 1 base from J, with 14 bases between. The CDR3 has 15 amino acids. The germline V gene encodes CDR1 MNHGY and CDR2 SVAAGI. The CDR3 coding sequence is TGTGCCAGCAGTAGTGGGCAAGGGGAGAACACTGAAGCTTTCTTT. It specifies CASSSGQGENTEAFF.

The V and J genes are TRBV6-1 and TRBJ2-1; TRBD2 might be the D (7 bases). The germline V and J ends were trimmed by 1 base and 6 bases, with 19 bases remaining between them. The CDR3 covers 17 residues. The germline gives CDR1 MNHNS, CDR2 SASEGT. CDR3: CASSEEGRGSLFNEQFF. CDR3 coding DNA: TGTGCCAGCAGTGAAGAGGGGAGGGGGTCTCTCTTCAATGAGCAGTTCTTC.

The chain employs TRBV5-4 and TRBJ1-6, with 7 bases identical to TRBD1. The CDR3 length is 15 residues. Germline V CDR1 and CDR2: SGHNT, YYREEE (reference sequence). With 5 bases clipped from V and 9 bases from J, the junction kept 11 bases outside the gene matches. The CDR3 DNA is TGTGCCAGCAGAGATGGGCAGGGGGTTAGTTCACCCCTCCACTTT. This codes for CASRDGQGVSSPLHF. Complete variable domain (other parts from reference TRBV5-4 and TRBJ1-6): ETGVTQSPTHLIKTRGQQVTLRCSSQSGHNTVSWYQQALGQGPQFIFQYYREEENGRGNFPPRFSGLQFPNYSSELNVNALELDDSALYLCASRDGQGVSSPLHFGNGTRLTVT.

This clone was seen a single time. The chain has TRBV28 and TRBJ2-5; a weak D match, TRBD1 (6 bases). Germline loops: CDR1 MDHEN, CDR2 SYDVKM. V lost 5 bases and J 2 bases, leaving 12 bases between the germline ends. This CDR3 comprises 14 residues. The CDR3 bases are TGTGCCAGCAGTCCCCAGACAGGTCAAGAGACCCAGTACTTC. The encoded protein is CASSPQTGQETQYF. Variable domain in full (rest from reference TRBV28 and TRBJ2-5): DVKVTQSSRYLVKRTGEKVFLECVQDMDHENMFWYRQDPGLGLRLIYFSYDVKMKEKGDIPEGYSVSREKKERFSLILESASTNQTSMYLCASSPQTGQETQYFGPGTRLLVL.

The rearrangement links TRBV6-6 to TRBJ1-5, with a possible D match to TRBD1 (5 bases). This CDR3 contains 13 residues. Germline CDR1 and CDR2: MNHNY and SVGAGI (reference sequence). The V end was cut by 6 bases, the J end by 11 bases, with 17 bases between. CDR3 nucleotide sequence: TGTGCCAGCAGGGCAGGGTTAGCAGCTTCCCAGCATTTT. Residues: CASRAGLAASQHF.

This chain joins TRBV27 and TRBJ2-1, with no clear D. The germline gives CDR1 MNHEY, CDR2 SMNVEV (reference sequence). This CDR3 is built from 16 residues. V was trimmed by 0 bases and J by 2 bases, leaving 11 bases between them. This CDR3 is CASSLSRLPPYNEQFF. The DNA for the CDR3 is TGTGCCAGCAGTTTATCGCGCCTTCCCCCCTACAATGAGCAGTTCTTC.

The chain is built from TRBV6-1 and TRBJ2-3, with TRBD2 matching 8 bases. V dropped 3 bases and J dropped 2; count of bases not matched to a gene: 7. CDR3 length: 16 residues. Germline V gene lookup returns CDR1 MNHNS and CDR2 SASEGT. The CDR3 coding sequence is TGTGCCAGCAGTGACCCTATAGCGGGGAACACAGATACGCAGTATTTT. Protein sequence: CASSDPIAGNTDTQYF.

The CDR3 nucleotides read TGTGCCAGCAGTCCCGCCTTTTATAATTCACCCCTCCACTTT. This sequence encodes CASSPAFYNSPLHF. The gene calls are TRBV28 and TRBJ1-6; D remains unclear. Germline CDR1 reads MDHEN; CDR2 reads SYDVKM. Trimming pared 5 bases from V and 4 bases from J, leaving 9 bases between. The CDR3 is made up of 14 amino acids.

This clone was detected once. The chain uses TRBV2 and TRBJ2-5; D is uncertain. Germline loops: CDR1 SNHLY, CDR2 FYNNEI. V lost 6 bases and J lost 0, with 17 bases in between. The CDR3 length is 16 residues. This CDR3 reads CASSVSLVGNQETQYF. The CDR3 DNA reads TGTGCCAGCAGCGTAAGCTTGGTAGGCAACCAAGAGACCCAGTACTTC.

This chain uses TRBV27 with TRBJ2-7; D unclear. The V end lost 2 bases, the J end lost 2 bases, and 16 bases lay between the germline ends. The CDR3 is made up of 16 amino acids. The germline V gene has CDR1 MNHEY and CDR2 SMNVEV (reference sequence). The CDR3 coding sequence is TGTGCCAGCAGTTTAACCCCACCAACCCACACCTACGAGCAGTACTTC. Protein sequence: CASSLTPPTHTYEQYF.